This TCR beta chain was observed in a study of CD8+ T cells in alopecia areata. Across the study: Treatment comprised oral tofacitinib, 5 to 10 mg twice daily, in treated patients.

Following RNA extraction, reverse transcription yielded cDNA that acted as the sequencing template. Data came from immunoSEQ multiplex PCR; TCRdb stores just in-frame clones and leaves some out. The table records 150,000 to 200,000 clones, around 60% of them present only once. The treatment denotes: oral pan-JAK inhibitor, 5-10 mg twice daily. Cell sorting on a FACSAria was used to separate CD4+ and CD8+ T cells from the PBMCs. This material consisted of CD4+ T cells sorted from blood, taken around week 50, from a patient treated with tofacitinib. The sequence was obtained from a human donor with alopecia areata.

The CDR3 sequence: CASSQVTGVGEKLFF. CDR3 nucleotide sequence: TGCGCCAGCAGCCAAGTGACAGGGGTGGGTGAAAAACTGTTTTTT. The chain links TRBV4-3 to TRBJ1-4; 8 bases align to TRBD1. The junction had 5 bases not matched to a gene; V was cut back by 1 base and J by 7 bases. CDR3 length equals 15 residues. Germline V gene lookup returns CDR1 LGHNA and CDR2 YSLEER.